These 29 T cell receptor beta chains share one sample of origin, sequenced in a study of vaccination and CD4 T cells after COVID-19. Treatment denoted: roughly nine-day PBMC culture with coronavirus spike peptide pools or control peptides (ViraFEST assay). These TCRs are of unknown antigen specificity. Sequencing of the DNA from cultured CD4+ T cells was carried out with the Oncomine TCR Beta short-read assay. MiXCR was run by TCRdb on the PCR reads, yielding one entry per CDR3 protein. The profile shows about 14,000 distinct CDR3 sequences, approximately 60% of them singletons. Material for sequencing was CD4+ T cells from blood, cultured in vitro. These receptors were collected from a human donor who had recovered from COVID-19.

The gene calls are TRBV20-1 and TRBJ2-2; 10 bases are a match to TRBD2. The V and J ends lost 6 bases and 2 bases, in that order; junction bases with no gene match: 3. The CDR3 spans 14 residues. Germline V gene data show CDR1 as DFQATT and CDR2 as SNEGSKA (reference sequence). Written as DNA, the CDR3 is TGCAGTGCCCGACTAGCGGGCAACACCGGGGAGCTGTTTTTT. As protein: CSARLAGNTGELFF.

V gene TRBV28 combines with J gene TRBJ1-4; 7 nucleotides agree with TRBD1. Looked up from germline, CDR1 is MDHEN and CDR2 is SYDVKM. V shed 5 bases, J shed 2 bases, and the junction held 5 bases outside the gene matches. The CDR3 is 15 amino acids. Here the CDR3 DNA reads TGTGCCAGCAGTGGGAAGGGGGCCACTAATGAAAAACTGTTTTTT. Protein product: CASSGKGATNEKLFF. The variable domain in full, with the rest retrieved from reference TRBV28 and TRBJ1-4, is DVKVTQSSRYLVKRTGEKVFLECVQDMDHENMFWYRQDPGLGLRLIYFSYDVKMKEKGDIPEGYSVSREKKERFSLILESASTNQTSMYLCASSGKGATNEKLFFGSGTQLSVL.

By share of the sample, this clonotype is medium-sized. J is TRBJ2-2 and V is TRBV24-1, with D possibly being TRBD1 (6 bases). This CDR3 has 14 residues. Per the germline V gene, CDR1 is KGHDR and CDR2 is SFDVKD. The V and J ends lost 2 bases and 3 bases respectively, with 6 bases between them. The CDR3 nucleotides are TGTGCCACCAGTGATTACAGGGACACCGGGGAGCTGTTTTTT. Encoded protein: CATSDYRDTGELFF.

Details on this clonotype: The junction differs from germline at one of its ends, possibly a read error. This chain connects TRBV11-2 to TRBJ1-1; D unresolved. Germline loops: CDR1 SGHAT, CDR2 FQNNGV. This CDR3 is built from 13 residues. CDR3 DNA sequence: TGCGCCAGCAGCTCCCAAACGAACACTGAAGCTTTCTTT. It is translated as CASSSQTNTEAFF.

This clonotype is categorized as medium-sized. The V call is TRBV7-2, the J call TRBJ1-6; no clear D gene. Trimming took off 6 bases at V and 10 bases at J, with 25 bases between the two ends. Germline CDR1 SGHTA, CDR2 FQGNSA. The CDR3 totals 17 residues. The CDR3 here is CASSPSYLRVPQSPLHF. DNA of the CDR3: TGTGCCAGCAGTCCGTCCTATTTAAGGGTCCCTCAGTCACCCCTCCACTTT.

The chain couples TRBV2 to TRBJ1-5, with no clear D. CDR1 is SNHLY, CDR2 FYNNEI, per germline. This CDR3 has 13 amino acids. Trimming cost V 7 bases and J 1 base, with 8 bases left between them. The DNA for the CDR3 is TGTGCCAGCAAAGAGGGAAGCAATCAGCCCCAGCATTTT. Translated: CASKEGSNQPQHF.

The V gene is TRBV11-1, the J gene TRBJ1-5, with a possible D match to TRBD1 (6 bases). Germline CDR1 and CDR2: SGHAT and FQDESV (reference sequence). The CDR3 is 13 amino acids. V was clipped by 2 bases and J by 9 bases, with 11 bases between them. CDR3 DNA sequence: TGTGCCAGCAGCTTACAGGGGATCGGGCCCCAGCATTTT. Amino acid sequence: CASSLQGIGPQHF.

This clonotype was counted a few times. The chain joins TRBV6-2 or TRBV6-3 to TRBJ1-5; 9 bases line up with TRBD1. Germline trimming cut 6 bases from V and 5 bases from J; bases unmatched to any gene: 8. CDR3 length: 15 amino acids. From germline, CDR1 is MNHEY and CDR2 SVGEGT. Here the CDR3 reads CASRGSDRGYQPQHF. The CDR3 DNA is TGTGCCAGCAGAGGCTCGGACAGGGGATATCAGCCCCAGCATTTT.

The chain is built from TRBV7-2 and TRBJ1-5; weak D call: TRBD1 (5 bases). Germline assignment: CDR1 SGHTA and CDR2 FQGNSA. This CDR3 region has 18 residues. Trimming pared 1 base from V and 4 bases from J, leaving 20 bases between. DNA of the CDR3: TGTGCCAGCAGCTTAGGAGTCGTTAGGGCAGGGTTTAATCAGCCCCAGCATTTT. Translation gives CASSLGVVRAGFNQPQHF.

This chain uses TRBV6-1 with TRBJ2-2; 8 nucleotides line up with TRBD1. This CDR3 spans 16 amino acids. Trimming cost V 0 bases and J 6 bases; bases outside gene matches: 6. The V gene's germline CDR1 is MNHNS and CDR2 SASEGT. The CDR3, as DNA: TGTGCCAGCAGTGAAGCGCACCCAGGGGGCCCCGGGGAGCTGTTTTTT. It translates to CASSEAHPGGPGELFF.

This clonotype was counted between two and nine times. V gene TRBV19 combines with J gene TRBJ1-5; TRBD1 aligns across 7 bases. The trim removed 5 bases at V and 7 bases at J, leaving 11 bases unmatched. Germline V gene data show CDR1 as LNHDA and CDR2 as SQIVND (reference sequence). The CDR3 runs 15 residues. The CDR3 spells CASSSDRVSRQPQHF. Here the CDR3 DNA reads TGTGCCAGTAGTTCCGACAGGGTATCTCGACAGCCCCAGCATTTT. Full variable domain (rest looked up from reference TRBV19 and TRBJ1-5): DGGITQSPKYLFRKEGQNVTLSCEQNLNHDAMYWYRQDPGQGLRLIYYSQIVNDFQKGDIAEGYSVSREKKESFPLTVTSAQKNPTAFYLCASSSDRVSRQPQHFGDGTRLSIL.

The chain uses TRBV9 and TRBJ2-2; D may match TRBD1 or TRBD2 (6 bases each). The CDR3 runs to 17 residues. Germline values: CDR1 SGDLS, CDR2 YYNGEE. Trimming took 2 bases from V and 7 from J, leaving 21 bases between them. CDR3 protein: CASSVRGAGVSGGELFF. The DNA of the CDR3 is TGTGCCAGCAGCGTCCGCGGGGCAGGGGTAAGTGGCGGGGAGCTGTTTTTT.

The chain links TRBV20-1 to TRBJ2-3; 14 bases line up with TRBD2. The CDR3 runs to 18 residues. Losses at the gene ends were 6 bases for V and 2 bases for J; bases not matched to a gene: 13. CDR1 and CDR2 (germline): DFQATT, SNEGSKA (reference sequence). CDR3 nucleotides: TGCAGTGCCTTCACAGGGGGACTAGCGGGAGCAAACACAGATACGCAGTATTTT. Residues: CSAFTGGLAGANTDTQYF.

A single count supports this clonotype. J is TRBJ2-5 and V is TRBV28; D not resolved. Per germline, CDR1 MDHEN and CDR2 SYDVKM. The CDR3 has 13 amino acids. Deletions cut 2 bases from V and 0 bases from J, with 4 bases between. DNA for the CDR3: TGTGCCAGCAGTTTAGTCAACCAAGAGACCCAGTACTTC. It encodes CASSLVNQETQYF. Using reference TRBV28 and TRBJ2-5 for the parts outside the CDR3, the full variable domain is DVKVTQSSRYLVKRTGEKVFLECVQDMDHENMFWYRQDPGLGLRLIYFSYDVKMKEKGDIPEGYSVSREKKERFSLILESASTNQTSMYLCASSLVNQETQYFGPGTRLLVL.

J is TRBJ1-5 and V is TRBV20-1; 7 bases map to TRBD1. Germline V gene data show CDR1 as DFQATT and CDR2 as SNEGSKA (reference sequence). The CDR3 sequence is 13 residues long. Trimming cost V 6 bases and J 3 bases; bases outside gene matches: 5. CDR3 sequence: CSAQQGTNQPQHF. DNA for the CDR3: TGCAGTGCGCAACAGGGGACCAATCAGCCCCAGCATTTT.

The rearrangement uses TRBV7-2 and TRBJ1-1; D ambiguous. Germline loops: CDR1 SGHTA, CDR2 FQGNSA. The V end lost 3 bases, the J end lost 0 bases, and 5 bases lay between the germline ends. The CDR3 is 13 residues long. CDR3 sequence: CASSFRMNTEAFF. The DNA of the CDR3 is TGTGCCAGCAGCTTTCGAATGAACACTGAAGCTTTCTTT. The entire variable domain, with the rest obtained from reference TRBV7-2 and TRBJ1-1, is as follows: GAGVSQSPSNKVTEKGKDVELRCDPISGHTALYWYRQSLGQGLEFLIYFQGNSAPDKSGLPSDRFSAERTGGSVSTLTIQRTQQEDSAVYLCASSFRMNTEAFFGQGTRLTVV.

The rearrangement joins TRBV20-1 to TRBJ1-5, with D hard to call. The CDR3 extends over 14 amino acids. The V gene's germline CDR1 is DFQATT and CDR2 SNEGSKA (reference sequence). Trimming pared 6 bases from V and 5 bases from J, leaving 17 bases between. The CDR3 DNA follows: TGCAGTGCCCAAGCCTCGGGTCAATATCAGCCCCAGCATTTT. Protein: CSAQASGQYQPQHF.

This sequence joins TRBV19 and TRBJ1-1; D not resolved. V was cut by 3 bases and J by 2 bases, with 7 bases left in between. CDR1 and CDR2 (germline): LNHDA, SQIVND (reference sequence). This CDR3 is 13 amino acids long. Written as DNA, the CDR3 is TGTGCCAGTAGTATTCTCAGAAACACTGAAGCTTTCTTT. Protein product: CASSILRNTEAFF.

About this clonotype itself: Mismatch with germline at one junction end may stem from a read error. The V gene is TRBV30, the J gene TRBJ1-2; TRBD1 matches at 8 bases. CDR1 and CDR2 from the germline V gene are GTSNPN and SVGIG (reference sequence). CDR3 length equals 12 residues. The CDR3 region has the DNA TGTGCCTGGAACCAGGGGGCGCGAAAGGGGGTCTTC. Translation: CAWNQGARKGVF.

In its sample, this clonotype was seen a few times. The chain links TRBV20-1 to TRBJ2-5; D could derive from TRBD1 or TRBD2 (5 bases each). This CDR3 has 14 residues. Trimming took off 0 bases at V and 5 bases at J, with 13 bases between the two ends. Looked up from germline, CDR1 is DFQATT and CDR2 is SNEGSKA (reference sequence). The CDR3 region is CSARDPGAGETQYF. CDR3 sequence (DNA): TGCAGTGCTAGAGATCCCGGGGCAGGGGAGACCCAGTACTTC.

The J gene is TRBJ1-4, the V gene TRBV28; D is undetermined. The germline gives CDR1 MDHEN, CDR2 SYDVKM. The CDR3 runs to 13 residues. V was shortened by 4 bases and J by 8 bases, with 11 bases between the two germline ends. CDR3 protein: CASSSNLGEKLFF. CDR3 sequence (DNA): TGTGCCAGCAGTTCCAACCTGGGGGAAAAACTGTTTTTT.

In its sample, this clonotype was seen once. CDR3 sequence (DNA): TGCAGTGCTAGAGATATCAGCGGGAGGGCAAATGAGCAGTTCTTC. Translation gives CSARDISGRANEQFF. The V call is TRBV20-1, the J call TRBJ2-1, with 10 bases identical to TRBD2. This CDR3 spans 15 amino acids. CDR1 and CDR2 from the germline V gene are DFQATT and SNEGSKA (reference sequence). V gave up 0 bases and J gave up 7 bases; unmatched junction bases: 6.

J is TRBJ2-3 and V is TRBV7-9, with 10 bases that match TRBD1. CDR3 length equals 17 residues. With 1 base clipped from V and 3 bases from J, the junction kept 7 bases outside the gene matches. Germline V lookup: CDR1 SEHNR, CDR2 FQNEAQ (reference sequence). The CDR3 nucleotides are TGTGCCAGCAGCTTAGGAATGGGGACAGGGGCTACAGATACGCAGTATTTT. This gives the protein CASSLGMGTGATDTQYF.

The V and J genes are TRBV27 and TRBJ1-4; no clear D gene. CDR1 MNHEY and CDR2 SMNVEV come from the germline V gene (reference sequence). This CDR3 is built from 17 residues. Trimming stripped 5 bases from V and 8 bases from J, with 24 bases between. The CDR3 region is CASSPRGQVRAGEKLFF. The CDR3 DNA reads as TGTGCCAGCAGTCCCCGCGGTCAGGTGAGGGCTGGAGAAAAACTGTTTTTT.

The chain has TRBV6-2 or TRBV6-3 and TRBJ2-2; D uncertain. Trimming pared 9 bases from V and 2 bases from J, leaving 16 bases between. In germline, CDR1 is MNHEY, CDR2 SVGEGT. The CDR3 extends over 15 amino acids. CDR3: CARPTASSNTGELFF. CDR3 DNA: TGTGCCAGACCTACGGCTTCGTCAAACACCGGGGAGCTGTTTTTT.

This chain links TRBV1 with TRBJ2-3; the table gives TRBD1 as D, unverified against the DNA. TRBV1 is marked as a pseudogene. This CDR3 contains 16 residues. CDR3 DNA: TGCACCAGCAGCCAAGAAGTAAGGGACCACACAGATACGCAGTATTTT. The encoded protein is CTSSQEVRDHTDTQYF.

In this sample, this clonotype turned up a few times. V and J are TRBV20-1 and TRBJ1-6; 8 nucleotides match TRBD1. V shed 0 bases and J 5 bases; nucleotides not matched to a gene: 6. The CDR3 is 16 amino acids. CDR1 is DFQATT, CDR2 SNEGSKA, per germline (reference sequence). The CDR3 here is CSARDSGTGDNSPLHF. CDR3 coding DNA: TGCAGTGCTAGAGACTCCGGGACAGGAGATAATTCACCCCTCCACTTT.

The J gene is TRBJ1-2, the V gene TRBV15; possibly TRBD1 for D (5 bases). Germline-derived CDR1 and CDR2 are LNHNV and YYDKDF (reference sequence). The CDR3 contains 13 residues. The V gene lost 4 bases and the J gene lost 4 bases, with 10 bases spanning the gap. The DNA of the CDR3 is TGTGCCACCAGCAATACAGGATCCTATGGCTACACCTTC. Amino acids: CATSNTGSYGYTF.

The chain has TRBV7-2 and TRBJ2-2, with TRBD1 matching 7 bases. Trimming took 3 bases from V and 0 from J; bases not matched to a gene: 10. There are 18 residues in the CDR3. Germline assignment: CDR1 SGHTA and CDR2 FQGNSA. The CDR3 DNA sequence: TGTGCCAGCAGCTTCCTAAAACCGGGACAGCCGAACACCGGGGAGCTGTTTTTT. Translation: CASSFLKPGQPNTGELFF.